This T cell receptor beta chain derives from a study of identical twins. TCRdb recomputed calls from the 5' RACE reads with MiXCR, one row per CDR3 protein. The sample has 750,000 to 950,000 distinct CDR3 sequences, about 12% seen once; the top ten hold roughly 1.5%. The CDR3 runs 14 residues. The germline gives CDR1 LGHDT, CDR2 YNNKEL (reference sequence). As to this clonotype: One end of the junction does not line up with germline, which may come from a read error.

This sample also belongs to another study, concerning yellow fever vaccine responses in identical twins.

The clonotype was recovered from a woman aged 18-29 years in good health. V usage is TRBV3-1 and J usage is TRBJ2-1; D may be TRBD1 (5 bases). Material: PBMCs. CDR3 amino acids: CASSPDLKGPQIVF. CDR3 coding DNA: TGTGCCAGCAGCCCAGACCTAAAGGGGCCCCAGATAGTCTTC.